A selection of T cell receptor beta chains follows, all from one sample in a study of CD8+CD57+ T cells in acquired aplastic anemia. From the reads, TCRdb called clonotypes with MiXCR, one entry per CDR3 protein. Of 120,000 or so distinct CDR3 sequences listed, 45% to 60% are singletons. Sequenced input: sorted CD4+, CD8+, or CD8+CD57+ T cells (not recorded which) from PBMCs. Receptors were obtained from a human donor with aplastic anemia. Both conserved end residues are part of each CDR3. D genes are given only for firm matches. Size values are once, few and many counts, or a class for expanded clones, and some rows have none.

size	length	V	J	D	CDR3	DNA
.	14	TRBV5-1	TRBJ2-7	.	CASSLIPPSYEQYF	TGCGCCAGCAGCTTAATTCCGCCCTCCTACGAGCAGTACTTC
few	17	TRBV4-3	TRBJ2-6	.	CASSHWTESSGANVLTF	TGCGCCAGCAGCCATTGGACGGAGTCAAGTGGGGCCAACGTCCTGACTTTC
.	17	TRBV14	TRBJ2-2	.	CASSDPRLLPWVGELFF	TGTGCCAGCAGCGACCCTAGACTGCTCCCGTGGGTCGGGGAGCTGTTTTTT
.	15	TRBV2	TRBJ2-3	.	CASKGRGESTDTQYF	TGTGCCAGCAAGGGACGAGGGGAAAGCACAGATACGCAGTATTTT
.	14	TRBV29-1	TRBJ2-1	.	CSVGDSSSYNEQFF	TGCAGCGTTGGGGACTCGAGCTCCTACAATGAGCAGTTCTTC
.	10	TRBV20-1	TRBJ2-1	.	CSARRDEQFF	TGCAGTGCTAGAAGAGATGAGCAGTTCTTC
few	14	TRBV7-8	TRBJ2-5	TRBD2	CASSPSGTQETQYF	TGTGCCAGCAGCCCGAGCGGGACTCAAGAGACCCAGTACTTC
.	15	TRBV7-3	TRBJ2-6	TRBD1	CASGQGSHGANVLTF	TGTGCCAGCGGACAGGGCTCTCATGGGGCCAACGTCCTGACTTTC
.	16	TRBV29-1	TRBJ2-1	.	CSVVWQGPSSYNEQFF	TGCAGCGTTGTATGGCAGGGCCCAAGCTCCTATAATGAGCAGTTCTTC
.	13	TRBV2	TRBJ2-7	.	CASRGSGFYEQYF	TGTGCCAGCAGGGGTTCAGGGTTTTACGAGCAGTACTTC
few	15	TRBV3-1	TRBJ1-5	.	CASSQETASNQPQHF	TGTGCCAGCAGCCAAGAAACGGCCAGCAATCAGCCCCAGCATTTT
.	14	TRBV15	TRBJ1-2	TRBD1	CATKGTGGPYGYTF	TGTGCCACCAAGGGGACAGGCGGGCCCTATGGCTACACCTTC
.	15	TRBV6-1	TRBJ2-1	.	CASSVATEGPNEQFF	TGTGCCAGCAGTGTAGCGACGGAGGGCCCCAATGAGCAGTTCTTC
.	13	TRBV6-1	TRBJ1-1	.	CAGRQRANTEAFF	TGTGCCGGAAGACAGAGGGCGAACACTGAAGCTTTCTTT
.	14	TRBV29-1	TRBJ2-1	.	CSVDLGVRGAQQFF	TGCAGCGTTGATTTGGGGGTCAGAGGGGCTCAGCAGTTCTTC
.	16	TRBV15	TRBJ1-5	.	CASNPHQGRSNQPQHF	TGTGCCAGCAACCCACACCAAGGTCGTAGCAATCAGCCCCAGCATTTT
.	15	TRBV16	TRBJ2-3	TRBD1	CASSPRAGGTDTRYF	TGTGCCAGCAGCCCCCGGGCAGGGGGCACAGATACGCGGTATTTT
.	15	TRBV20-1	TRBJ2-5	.	CSAYPPGRRSETQYF	TGCAGTGCTTATCCCCCAGGGCGCCGCTCAGAGACCCAGTACTTC
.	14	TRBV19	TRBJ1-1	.	CASSPGRRTTEAFF	TGTGCCAGTAGTCCGGGACGTAGGACCACTGAAGCTTTCTTT
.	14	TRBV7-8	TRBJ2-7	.	CASRSPEGAHEQYF	TGTGCCAGCAGATCTCCGGAAGGGGCGCACGAGCAGTACTTC
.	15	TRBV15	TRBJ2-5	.	CATSRDRGYGETQYF	TGTGCCACCAGCAGAGACCGTGGCTATGGTGAGACCCAGTACTTC
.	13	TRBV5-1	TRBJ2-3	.	CASSLAGSDTQYF	TGCGCCAGCAGCTTGGCAGGGTCAGATACGCAGTATTTT
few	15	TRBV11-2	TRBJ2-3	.	CASSLSRTFTDTQYF	TGTGCCAGCAGCTTATCTCGGACCTTCACAGATACGCAGTATTTT
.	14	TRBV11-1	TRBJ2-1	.	CASSFRDNSNEQFF	TGTGCCAGCAGCTTCCGGGACAACTCCAATGAGCAGTTCTTC
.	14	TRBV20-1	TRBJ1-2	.	CSARAQGGGYGYTF	TGCAGTGCTAGAGCTCAGGGTGGAGGGTATGGCTACACCTTC
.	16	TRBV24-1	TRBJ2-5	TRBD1	CATSGMSNRGKETQYF	TGTGCCACCAGTGGGATGTCAAACAGGGGGAAAGAGACCCAGTACTTC
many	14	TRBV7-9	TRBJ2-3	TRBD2	CASTSGGGTDTQYF	TGTGCCAGCACATCGGGAGGTGGCACAGATACGCAGTATTTT
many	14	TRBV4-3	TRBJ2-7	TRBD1	CASAEGQGFVEQYF	TGCGCCAGTGCGGAGGGACAGGGGTTCGTAGAGCAGTACTTC
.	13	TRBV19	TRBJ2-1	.	CASSMGILGEQFF	TGTGCCAGTAGTATGGGGATATTAGGTGAGCAGTTCTTC
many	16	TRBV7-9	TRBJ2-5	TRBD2	CASEKTAAGGRKTQYF	TGTGCCAGCGAGAAGACCGCAGCGGGAGGGCGGAAGACCCAGTACTTC
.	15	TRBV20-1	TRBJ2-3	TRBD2	CSGVEVAGVGDTQYF	TGCAGTGGGGTTGAGGTAGCGGGAGTAGGAGATACGCAGTATTTT
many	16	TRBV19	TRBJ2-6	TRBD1	CASIDRAWGGANVLTF	TGTGCCAGTATCGACAGGGCCTGGGGGGGGGCCAACGTCCTGACTTTC
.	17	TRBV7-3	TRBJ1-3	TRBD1	CASNPGQGRNSGNTIYF	TGTGCCAGCAACCCGGGACAGGGAAGAAACTCTGGAAACACCATATATTTT
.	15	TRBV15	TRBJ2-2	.	CATSRDRTHTGELFF	TGTGCCACCAGCAGAGATCGCACCCACACCGGGGAGCTGTTTTTT
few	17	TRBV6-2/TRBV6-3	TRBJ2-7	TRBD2	CASSYSMGLAGLYEQYF	TGTGCCAGCAGTTACTCGATGGGACTAGCGGGACTTTACGAGCAGTACTTC
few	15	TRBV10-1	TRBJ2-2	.	CASSDGRENTGELFF	TGCGCCAGCAGTGACGGCAGGGAGAACACCGGGGAGCTGTTTTTT
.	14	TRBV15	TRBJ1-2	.	CATRSGGSNYGYTF	TGTGCCACCAGGTCGGGGGGCTCTAACTATGGCTACACCTTC
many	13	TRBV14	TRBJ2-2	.	CASSPQGVGELFF	TGTGCCAGCAGCCCACAGGGCGTCGGGGAGCTGTTTTTT
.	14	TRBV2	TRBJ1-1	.	CASSFTGEVTEAFF	TGTGCCAGCAGTTTCACTGGGGAGGTCACTGAAGCTTTCTTT
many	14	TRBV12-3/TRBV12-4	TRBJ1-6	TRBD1	CASSQTGVDSPLHF	TGTGCCAGCAGCCAGACAGGGGTGGATTCACCCCTCCACTTT
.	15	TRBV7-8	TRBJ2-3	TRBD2	CASSLGGLAGEPQYF	TGTGCCAGCAGCTTAGGAGGTCTAGCGGGGGAGCCGCAGTATTTT
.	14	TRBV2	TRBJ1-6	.	CASRTQGFNSPLHF	TGTGCCAGCAGGACACAGGGCTTTAATTCACCCCTCCACTTT